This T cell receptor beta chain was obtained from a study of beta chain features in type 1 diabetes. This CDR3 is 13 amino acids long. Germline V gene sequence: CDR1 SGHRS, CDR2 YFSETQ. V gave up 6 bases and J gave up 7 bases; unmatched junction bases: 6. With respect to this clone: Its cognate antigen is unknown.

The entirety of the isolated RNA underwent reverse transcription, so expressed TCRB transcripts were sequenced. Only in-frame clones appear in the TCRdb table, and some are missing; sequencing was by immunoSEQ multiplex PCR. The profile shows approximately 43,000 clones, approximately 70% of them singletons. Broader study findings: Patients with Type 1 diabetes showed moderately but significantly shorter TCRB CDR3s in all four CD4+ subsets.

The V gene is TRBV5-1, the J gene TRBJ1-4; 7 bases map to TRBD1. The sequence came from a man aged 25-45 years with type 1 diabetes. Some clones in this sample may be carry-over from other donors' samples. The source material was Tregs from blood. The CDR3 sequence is CASTATGFEKLFF. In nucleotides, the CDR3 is TGCGCCAGCACCGCGACAGGGTTTGAAAAACTGTTTTTT.